Listed here is a single T cell receptor beta chain. What it binds is not known. The data belong to a study of cytomegalovirus exposure and HLA in healthy donors. This CDR3 region has 15 residues. Germline V gives CDR1 MNHEY, CDR2 SMNVEV (reference sequence). The junction had 9 bases not matched to a gene; V was cut back by 6 bases and J by 5 bases. Whole-study findings and limits: The study labeled more than 150 TCR beta chains cytomegalovirus-associated.

Libraries were prepared by immunoSEQ multiplex PCR; TCRdb keeps only in-frame clonotypes and omits some of them. The sample includes 100,000 to 150,000 clones, more than 70% of them seen just once. This receptor was obtained from a man aged 18 to 29 in good health and CMV-seronegative. The chain has TRBV27 and TRBJ2-2, with TRBD2 matching over 7 bases. Sequences were obtained from PBMCs. DNA for the CDR3: TGTGCCAGCAGCGGGTGGGGGGGAGTAACCGGGGAGCTGTTTTTT. Encoded protein: CASSGWGGVTGELFF.